This T cell receptor (beta chain) derives from a study of blood T cell repertoires in COVID-19. Study background: COVID-19 samples, acute and convalescent, were from the United States, Italy and Spain.

CDR1 is MNHEY and CDR2 is SVGAGI in the germline V gene. The CDR3 consists of 14 residues. Trimming at V came to 5 bases and at J to 8 bases, leaving 7 bases not matched to a gene. Original analysis: Estimation of nucleated cell counts was performed using reference gene primer amplification. Produced via immunoSEQ multiplex PCR; TCRdb's table is partial and in-frame only. For V, J and clone size, that table is used; D and trimming come from the DNA. The table has over 100,000 clones, approximately 88% seen once. The clonotype was recovered from a man aged 45 to 65 with acute or convalescent COVID-19. This sequence joins TRBV6-5 and TRBJ1-2; the match to TRBD1 covers 11 bases. The sequenced material came from peripheral blood. The CDR3 coding sequence is TGTGCCAGCAGTCGACGGACAGGGGGCAGCGGCTACACCTTC. This codes for CASSRRTGGSGYTF.